This TCR beta chain was retrieved from a study of human T cells and chemical hapten exposure. TCRdb re-derived calls from the RACE reads in MiXCR, one entry per CDR3 protein. Seen here are about 160,000 distinct CDR3 sequences, about a quarter observed once, and the top ten hold under 2.5%. The time point was: patch test 3, about 24 weeks after DPC sensitization. Indicated treatment: therapeutic diphenylcyclopropenone sensitization with weekly scalp DPC. This material consisted of whole blood, taken in connection with sensitization to the hapten diphenylcyclopropenone (DPC). The source is a woman under 30 with alopecia areata. Some clones in this sample may be carry-over from other donors' samples.

The CDR3 protein is CASSLWGVLGDGYTF. The CDR3 DNA reads as TGTGCCAGCAGCTTATGGGGAGTCCTGGGGGATGGCTACACCTTC. The V and J genes are TRBV7-2 and TRBJ1-2, with a weak D call TRBD1 (5 bases). Trimming removed 2 bases at V and 6 bases at J, with 16 bases between. Per germline, CDR1 SGHTA and CDR2 FQGNSA. The CDR3 consists of 15 residues.